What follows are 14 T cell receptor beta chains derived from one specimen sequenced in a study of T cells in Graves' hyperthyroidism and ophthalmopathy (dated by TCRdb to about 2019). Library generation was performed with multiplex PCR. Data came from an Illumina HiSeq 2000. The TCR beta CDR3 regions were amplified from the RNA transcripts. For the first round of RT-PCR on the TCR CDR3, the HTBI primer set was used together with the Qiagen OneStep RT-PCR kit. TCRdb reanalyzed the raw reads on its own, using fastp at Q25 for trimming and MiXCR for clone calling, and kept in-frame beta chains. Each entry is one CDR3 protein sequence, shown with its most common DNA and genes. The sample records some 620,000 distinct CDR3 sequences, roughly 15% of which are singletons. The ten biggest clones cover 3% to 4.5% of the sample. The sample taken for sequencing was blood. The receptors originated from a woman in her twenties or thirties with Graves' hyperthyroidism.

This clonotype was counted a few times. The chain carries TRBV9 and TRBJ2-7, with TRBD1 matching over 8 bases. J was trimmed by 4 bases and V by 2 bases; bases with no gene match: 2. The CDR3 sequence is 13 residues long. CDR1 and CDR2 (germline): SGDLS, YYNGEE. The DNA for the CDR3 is TGTGCCAGCAGCGTCGACAGGGGTTACGAGCAGTACTTC. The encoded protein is CASSVDRGYEQYF. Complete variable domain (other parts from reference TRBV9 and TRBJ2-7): DSGVTQTPKHLITATGQRVTLRCSPRSGDLSVYWYQQSLDQGLQFLIQYYNGEERAKGNILERFSAQQFPDLHSELNLSSLELGDSALYFCASSVDRGYEQYFGPGTRLTVT.

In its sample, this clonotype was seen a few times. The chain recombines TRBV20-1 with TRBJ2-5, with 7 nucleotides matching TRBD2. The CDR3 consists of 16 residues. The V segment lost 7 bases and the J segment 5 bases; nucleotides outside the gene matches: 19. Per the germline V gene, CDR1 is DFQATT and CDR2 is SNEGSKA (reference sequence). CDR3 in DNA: TGCAGTGGCAGCGGGGCCTCGACTACCGGTGCGGAGACCCAGTACTTC. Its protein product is CSGSGASTTGAETQYF.

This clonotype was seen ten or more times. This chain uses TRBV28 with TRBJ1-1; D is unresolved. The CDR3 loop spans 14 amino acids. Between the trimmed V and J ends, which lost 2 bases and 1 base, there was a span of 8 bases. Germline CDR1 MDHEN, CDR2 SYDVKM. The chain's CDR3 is CASSLKAGNTEAFF. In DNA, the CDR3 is TGTGCCAGCAGTTTAAAGGCGGGGAACACTGAAGCTTTCTTT. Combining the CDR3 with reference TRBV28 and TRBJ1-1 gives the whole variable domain DVKVTQSSRYLVKRTGEKVFLECVQDMDHENMFWYRQDPGLGLRLIYFSYDVKMKEKGDIPEGYSVSREKKERFSLILESASTNQTSMYLCASSLKAGNTEAFFGQGTRLTVV.

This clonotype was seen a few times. Here the CDR3 DNA reads TGTGCCACCAGCGCCGGGAGGGGGAACTATGGCTACACCTTC. Its protein is CATSAGRGNYGYTF. V gene TRBV15 combines with J gene TRBJ1-2; weak D call: TRBD1 (6 bases). The CDR3 consists of 14 residues. CDR1 is LNHNV and CDR2 is YYDKDF in the germline V gene (reference sequence). Trimming shortened V by 5 bases and J by 2 bases, and 12 bases separated the two germline ends. The variable domain in full, completed from reference TRBV15 and TRBJ1-2, reads DAMVIQNPRYQVTQFGKPVTLSCSQTLNHNVMYWYQQKSSQAPKLLFHYYDKDFNNEADTPDNFQSRRPNTSFCFLDIRSPGLGDTAMYLCATSAGRGNYGYTFGSGTRLTVV.

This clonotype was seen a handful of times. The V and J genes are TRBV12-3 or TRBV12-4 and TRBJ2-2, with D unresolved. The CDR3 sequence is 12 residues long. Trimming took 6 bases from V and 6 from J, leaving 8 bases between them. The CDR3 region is CASSHQAGELFF. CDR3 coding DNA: TGTGCCAGCAGCCACCAGGCCGGGGAGCTGTTTTTT.

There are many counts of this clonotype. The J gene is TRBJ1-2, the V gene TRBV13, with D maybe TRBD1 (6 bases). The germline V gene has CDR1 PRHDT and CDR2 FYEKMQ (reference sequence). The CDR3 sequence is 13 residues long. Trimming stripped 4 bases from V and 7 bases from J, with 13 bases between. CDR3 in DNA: TGTGCCAGCAGCTCCGGCAGGGGTTTTGGCTACACCTTC. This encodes CASSSGRGFGYTF.

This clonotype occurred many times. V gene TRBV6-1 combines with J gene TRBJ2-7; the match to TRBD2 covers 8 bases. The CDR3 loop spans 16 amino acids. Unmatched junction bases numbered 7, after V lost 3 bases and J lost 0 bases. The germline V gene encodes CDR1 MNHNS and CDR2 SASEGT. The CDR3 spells CASSDPQAGVSYEQYF. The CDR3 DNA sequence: TGTGCCAGCAGTGATCCCCAAGCGGGAGTCTCCTACGAGCAGTACTTC.

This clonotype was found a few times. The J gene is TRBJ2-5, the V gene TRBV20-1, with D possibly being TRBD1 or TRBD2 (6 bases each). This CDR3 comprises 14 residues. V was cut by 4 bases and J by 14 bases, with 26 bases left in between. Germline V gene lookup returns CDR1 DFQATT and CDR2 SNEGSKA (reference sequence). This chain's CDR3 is CSANPPGAGALLYF. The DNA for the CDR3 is TGCAGTGCTAATCCCCCGGGGGCAGGGGCCCTACTTTACTTC.

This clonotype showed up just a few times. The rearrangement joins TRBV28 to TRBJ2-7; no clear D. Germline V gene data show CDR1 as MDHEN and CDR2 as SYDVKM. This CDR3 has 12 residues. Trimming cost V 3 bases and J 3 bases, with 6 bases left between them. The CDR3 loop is CASSFPDYEQYF. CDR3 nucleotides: TGTGCCAGCAGTTTCCCTGACTACGAGCAGTACTTC. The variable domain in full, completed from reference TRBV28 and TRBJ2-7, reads DVKVTQSSRYLVKRTGEKVFLECVQDMDHENMFWYRQDPGLGLRLIYFSYDVKMKEKGDIPEGYSVSREKKERFSLILESASTNQTSMYLCASSFPDYEQYFGPGTRLTVT.

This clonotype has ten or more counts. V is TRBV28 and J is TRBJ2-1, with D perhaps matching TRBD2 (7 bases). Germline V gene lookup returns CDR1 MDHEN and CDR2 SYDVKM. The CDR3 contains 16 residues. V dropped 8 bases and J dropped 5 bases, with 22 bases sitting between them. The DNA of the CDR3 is TGTGCCAGCCGGACGGGGGGACACCGAATAAACAATGAGCAGTTCTTC. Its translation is CASRTGGHRINNEQFF.

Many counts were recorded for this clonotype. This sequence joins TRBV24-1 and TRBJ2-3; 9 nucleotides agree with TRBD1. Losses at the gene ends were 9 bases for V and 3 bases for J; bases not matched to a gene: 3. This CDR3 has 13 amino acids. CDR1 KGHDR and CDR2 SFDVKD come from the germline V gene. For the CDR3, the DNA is TGTGCCACCCGGGACAGGGTGACAGATACGCAGTATTTT. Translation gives CATRDRVTDTQYF.

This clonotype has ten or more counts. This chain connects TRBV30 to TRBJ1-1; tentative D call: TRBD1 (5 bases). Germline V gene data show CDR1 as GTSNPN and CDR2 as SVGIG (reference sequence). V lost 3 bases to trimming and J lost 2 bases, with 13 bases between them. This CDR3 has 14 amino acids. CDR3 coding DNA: TGTGCCTGGAGCCGGGACGGGAGAAACACTGAAGCTTTCTTT. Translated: CAWSRDGRNTEAFF.

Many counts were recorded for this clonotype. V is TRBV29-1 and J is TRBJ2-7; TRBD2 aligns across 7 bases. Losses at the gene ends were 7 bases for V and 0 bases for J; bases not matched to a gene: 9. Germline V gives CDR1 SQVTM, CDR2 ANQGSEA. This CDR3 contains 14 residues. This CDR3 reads CSADGAGNSYEQYF. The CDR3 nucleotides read TGCAGCGCTGATGGAGCGGGGAACTCCTACGAGCAGTACTTC.

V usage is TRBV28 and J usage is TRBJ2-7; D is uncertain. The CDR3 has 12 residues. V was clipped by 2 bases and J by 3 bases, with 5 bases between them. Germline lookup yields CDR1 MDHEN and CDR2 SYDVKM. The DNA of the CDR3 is TGTGCCAGCAGTTTACACGTCTACGAGCAGTACTTC. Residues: CASSLHVYEQYF.